These T cell receptor beta chains were read from a single sample in a study of blood T cell repertoires in COVID-19. This table comes from immunoSEQ multiplex PCR, and its TCRdb copy is limited to in-frame clones, with some not included. Among about 190,000 clones listed, approximately 84% were seen once. Specimen: PBMCs or T cells enriched from blood (not recorded which). The receptors were sampled from a woman aged 25 to 39 who had recovered from COVID-19. The CDR3 runs from the conserved cysteine through the conserved F or W. The order of the fields is J gene, clone size, D gene, V gene, CDR3 protein, CDR3 DNA. D genes are given only for firm matches. Not every row has a clone size; where given, it reads once, few, many or a size class.

TRBJ1-6	-	-	TRBV5-5	CASSFRSSYNSPLHF	TGTGCCAGCAGCTTCCGGAGCTCCTATAATTCACCCCTCCACTTT
TRBJ2-7	-	-	TRBV5-4	CASSLVQGAHEQYF	TGTGCCAGCAGCTTGGTACAGGGTGCCCACGAGCAGTACTTC
TRBJ2-5	once	TRBD2	TRBV9	CASSVAPASGQETQYF	TGTGCCAGCAGCGTAGCCCCGGCTAGCGGGCAAGAGACCCAGTACTTC
TRBJ2-5	-	-	TRBV5-1	CASSQEGWAQYF	TGCGCCAGCAGCCAGGAGGGTTGGGCCCAGTACTTC
TRBJ1-2	-	-	TRBV28	CASTPSGGDGYTF	TGTGCCAGCACCCCATCCGGGGGGGATGGCTACACCTTC
TRBJ1-5	-	-	TRBV30	CAWRSARTSSSNQPQHF	TGTGCCTGGAGGTCCGCCCGGACATCCTCCAGCAATCAGCCCCAGCATTTT
TRBJ1-1	-	-	TRBV24-1	CATSRGTEAFF	TGTGCCACCAGTCGGGGCACTGAAGCTTTCTTT
TRBJ1-6	-	TRBD1	TRBV24-1	CATSVQRDRVGPYSYNSPLHF	TGTGCCACCAGTGTCCAACGGGACAGGGTTGGCCCCTACTCCTATAATTCACCCCTCCACTTT
TRBJ1-3	-	TRBD1	TRBV2	CASRGQGSSGNTIYF	TGTGCCAGCAGAGGACAGGGGTCCTCTGGAAACACCATATATTTT
TRBJ1-5	-	-	TRBV18	CASSPGGASGQPQHF	TGTGCCAGCTCACCGGGCGGAGCCAGCGGTCAGCCCCAGCATTTT
TRBJ1-1	-	-	TRBV27	CASSQLAGNTEAFF	TGTGCCAGCAGTCAGCTCGCAGGAAACACTGAAGCTTTCTTT